This TCR beta chain was found in a study of OX40 agonist ivuxolimab in advanced cancers. Some background on the complete study: Ivuxolimab, which targeted the costimulatory receptor OX40 (CD134), was an agonistic, fully human IgG2 monoclonal antibody. Intravenous ivuxolimab was administered to patients every 2 weeks at six dose levels: 0.01, 0.1, 0.3, 1.5, 3 and 10 mg/kg. A male proportion of around 80% and a mean age of approximately 55 years, ranging from 23 to 79, were recorded for the dose-escalation cohort. The paper describes the monotherapy dose-escalation part (N ≈ 52 patients) of the phase I trial of ivuxolimab. Of the approximately 50 dose-escalation patients, hepatocellular carcinoma was present in roughly 19, melanoma in approximately 15, renal cell carcinoma in 9 and head and neck cancer in 9. Peripheral TCRbeta sequencing was intended to test whether TCR sequence diversity was altered and clonal T-cell expansion was caused by ivuxolimab. Prior anti-PD-1, anti-PD-L1 or anti-CTLA-4 therapy was permitted, and 35% to 40% of dose-escalation patients had received checkpoint inhibitors. Partial responses occurred in three dose-escalation patients, of whom one had hepatocellular carcinoma and two had cutaneous melanoma. General study outcomes and caveats: At doses of 0.1 to 3.0 mg/kg, clonal expansion of both CD4+ and CD8+ blood T cells was observed from baseline to week 6. Low levels of normalized T-cell clonal expansion were also seen in some patients who did not respond. In partial responders in the 0.1-3.0 mg/kg groups, normalized peripheral clonal expansion was found to be among the lowest, especially among CD8+ T cells. The antigen specificity of the clonally expanded peripheral T cells was not determined. On average, CD8+ T cells showed more expanded clones than CD4+ T cells after ivuxolimab.

The trial excluded patients who had a history of autoimmune disease or who were on systemic immunosuppression. In every dose cohort, peripheral blood was drawn for TCR sequencing at baseline, cycle 4 day 1, and cycle 7 day 1. Samples were obtained from an open-label, multicenter, first-in-human phase I dose-escalation trial of ivuxolimab. Adults with locally advanced or metastatic melanoma, renal cell carcinoma, hepatocellular carcinoma or head and neck squamous cell carcinoma were enrolled in the trial. CD4+ and CD8+ T cells were sorted separately from peripheral blood before TCR sequencing. On this clone: There is no known antigen for this receptor. Base quality data are lacking; no much larger clone is found one base away.

The CDR3 covers 13 residues, taking in both the cysteine and the phenylalanine. Only CDR3 DNA remains: 39 bases, in frame from the first base. Sequences SNHLY (CDR1) and FYNNEI (CDR2) are obtained from the germline V gene. The germline V end is reduced by 4 bases and the J end by 7 bases; junction bases left unmatched: 6. Genomic DNA was isolated from the sorted cells so that the TCRbeta CDR3 region could be sequenced. The immunoSEQ Assay was used for sequencing of TCRbeta CDR3 regions. The table comes from immuneACCESS by way of TCRdb, which keeps in-frame sequences with V and J called. Part of the clones is missing from these tables; in studies checked, under half for an unresolved V gene and the rest for unknown reasons. This sample has more than 100,000 clones in its table, and about nine tenths of those were observed once. The ten largest clonotypes hold less than 1.1% of the sample.

The specimen was CD4+ or CD8+ T cells sorted from blood, collected in a trial of the OX40 agonist ivuxolimab. This sequence uses TRBV2 and TRBJ1-2, with 7 middle bases fitting TRBD1. The receptor was isolated from an adult with an advanced solid tumor such as melanoma, head and neck, liver or kidney cancer. In nucleotides, the sequence is TGTGCCAGCAGTGCCGACAGGGCCGGTGGCTACACCTTC. Translation gives CASSADRAGGYTF.